What follows is one TCR beta chain and its context. The antigen is undetermined. These data originate in a study of breast tumors, draining lymph nodes, adjacent tissues. Samples came from axillary lymph nodes draining the breast cancer. Findings and caveats of the study: Tumor and nontumor repertoires were significantly more similar in luminal-like than in basal-like breast cancer. Most tumor T cells seemingly derive from lymph node, then expand in tumor. Compared with lymph nodes, tumors were less diverse; compared with nontumor tissue, more. The lymph node origin of tumor T cells was framed as consistent with a hypothesis, not demonstrated.

CDR1 is MDHEN, CDR2 SYDVKM, per germline. V shed 5 bases, J shed 6 bases, and the junction held 8 bases outside the gene matches. The CDR3 has 15 amino acids. From the multiplex PCR reads, TCRdb called clonotypes with MiXCR, one entry per CDR3 protein. The repertoire holds 150,000 to 200,000 distinct CDR3 sequences, with 30% to 35% as singletons. The clonotype comes from a female donor with breast cancer. Some clones in this sample may be carry-over from other donors' samples. The chain employs TRBV28 and TRBJ1-5; 9 bases map to TRBD1. Sample: axillary lymph node tissue. The CDR3 loop is CASSTGTGLGQPQHF. The CDR3 DNA is TGTGCCAGCAGTACCGGGACAGGGCTCGGTCAGCCCCAGCATTTT. The complete variable domain, with remaining parts taken from reference TRBV28 and TRBJ1-5, reads DVKVTQSSRYLVKRTGEKVFLECVQDMDHENMFWYRQDPGLGLRLIYFSYDVKMKEKGDIPEGYSVSREKKERFSLILESASTNQTSMYLCASSTGTGLGQPQHFGDGTRLSIL.